This TCR beta chain was documented in a study of response to subunit inactivated influenza vaccine. Study observations and caveats: Each seasonal influenza vaccination recruits few new T cells, the authors suggested.

This clonotype was detected ten times or more. Its antigen is still unknown. TCRdb reprocessed the RT-PCR reads with MiXCR, giving one entry per CDR3 protein. The sample records over 400,000 distinct CDR3 sequences, approximately 13% being singletons. In germline, CDR1 is DFQATT, CDR2 SNEGSKA (reference sequence). V lost 2 bases to trimming and J lost 4 bases, with 13 bases between them. The CDR3 consists of 14 residues. This chain connects TRBV20-1 to TRBJ2-3, with D possibly being TRBD1 or TRBD2 (5 bases each). The TCR sequence derives from a man aged 50-60 years who received an inactivated influenza vaccine. This material consisted of PBMCs from blood, taken roughly 45 days after vaccination. The CDR3 here is CSARRQSGADTQYF. CDR3 sequence (DNA): TGCAGTGCTAGAAGACAGTCCGGGGCAGATACGCAGTATTTT.